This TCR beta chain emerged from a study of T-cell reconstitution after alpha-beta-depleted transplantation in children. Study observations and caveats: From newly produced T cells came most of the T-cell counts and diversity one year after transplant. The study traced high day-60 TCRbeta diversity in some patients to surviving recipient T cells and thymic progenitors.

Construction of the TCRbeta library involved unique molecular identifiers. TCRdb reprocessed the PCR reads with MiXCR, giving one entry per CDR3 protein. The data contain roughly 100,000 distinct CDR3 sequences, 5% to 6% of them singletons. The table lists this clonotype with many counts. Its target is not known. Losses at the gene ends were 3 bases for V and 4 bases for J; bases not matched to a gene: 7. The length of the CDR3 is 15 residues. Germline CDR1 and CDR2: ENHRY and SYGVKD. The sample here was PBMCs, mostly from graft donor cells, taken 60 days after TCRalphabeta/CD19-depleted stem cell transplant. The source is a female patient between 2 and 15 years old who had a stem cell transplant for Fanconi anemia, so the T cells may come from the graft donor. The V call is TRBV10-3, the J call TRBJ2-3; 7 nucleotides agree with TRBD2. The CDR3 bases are TGTGCCATCAGTGATTTGCGGGAGAGGGCAGATACGCAGTATTTT. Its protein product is CAISDLRERADTQYF.